This TCR beta chain came from a study of OX40 agonist ivuxolimab in advanced cancers. Assay used: immunoSEQ multiplex PCR; TCRdb lists only in-frame clones, some missing. The table has tens of thousands of clones, roughly 89% seen once. General study findings and limits: Expanded clones tended on average to be more numerous among CD8+ T cells than CD4+. Low normalized T-cell clonal expansion was additionally recorded for some nonresponders.

With respect to this clone: The antigen remains undetermined.

The V end lost 3 bases, the J end lost 3 bases, and 20 bases lay between the germline ends. Germline V gene sequence: CDR1 KGHSH, CDR2 LQKENI. The CDR3 length is 17 residues. The TCR sequence derives from an adult with an advanced solid tumor such as melanoma, head and neck, liver or kidney cancer. This sequence joins TRBV18 and TRBJ1-2; no definite D call. Sequenced material: CD4+ or CD8+ T cells sorted from blood, taken in a trial of the OX40 agonist ivuxolimab. CDR3 coding DNA: TGTGCCAGCTCACCCCGGGCTGAAAGAGGGAGGCACTATGGCTACACCTTC. Its protein is CASSPRAERGRHYGYTF.